The 6 T cell receptor beta chains listed next were all sequenced from one sample in a study of identical twins. TCRdb reprocessed the 5' RACE reads with MiXCR, giving one entry per CDR3 protein. The table includes hundreds of thousands of distinct CDR3 sequences, around an eighth detected once. These records were also assigned to another study, of yellow fever vaccine responses in identical twins.

Sequencing input: CD8+ T cells sorted from blood. The receptor source for this set is a young woman in good health.

The chain employs TRBV12-3 or TRBV12-4 and TRBJ2-5, with D tentatively TRBD2 (6 bases). The CDR3 is made up of 17 amino acids. V was trimmed by 0 bases and J by 2 bases, leaving 16 bases between them. CDR3 in DNA: TGTGCCAGCAGTTTAGCCGGGGCGGGAAAGTGGCAAGAGACCCAGTACTTC. It yields the protein CASSLAGAGKWQETQYF.

The chain has TRBV19 and TRBJ2-1; D is possibly TRBD1 (6 bases). The CDR3 has 16 residues. The germline V and J ends were trimmed by 5 bases and 4 bases, with 18 bases remaining between them. CDR1 LNHDA and CDR2 SQIVND come from the germline V gene (reference sequence). CDR3 nucleotide sequence: TGTGCCAGTAGTCTCGAGGGACAACCAGGGTACAATGAGCAGTTCTTC. As protein: CASSLEGQPGYNEQFF.

The J gene is TRBJ2-3, the V gene TRBV28; the D gene is possibly TRBD1 (5 bases). The CDR3 has 14 amino acids. Deletions cut 6 bases from V and 3 bases from J, with 13 bases between. In germline, CDR1 is MDHEN, CDR2 SYDVKM. The CDR3 here is CASSYRQGTDTQYF. CDR3 nucleotides: TGTGCCAGCAGCTATCGCCAGGGTACAGATACGCAGTATTTT.

The V call is TRBV5-6, the J call TRBJ1-1; a weak D match, TRBD1 (6 bases). Trimming left V 1 base short and J 1 base short, with 14 bases between. The CDR3 totals 16 residues. Germline CDR1 reads SGHDT; CDR2 reads YYEEEE. CDR3 loop: CASSLSLRGPNTEAFF. CDR3 sequence (DNA): TGTGCCAGCAGCTTGTCTCTCCGGGGGCCGAACACTGAAGCTTTCTTT.

This clonotype was seen a few times. This chain links TRBV6-1 with TRBJ1-1; D call uncertain. Per the germline V gene, CDR1 is MNHNS and CDR2 is SASEGT. V dropped 3 bases and J dropped 1 base, with 9 bases sitting between them. The CDR3 contains 14 residues. Here the CDR3 reads CASSEVFQNTEAFF. CDR3 nucleotides: TGTGCCAGCAGTGAGGTGTTTCAGAACACTGAAGCTTTCTTT.

The chain is built from TRBV10-3 and TRBJ2-7, with 11 bases matching TRBD1. This CDR3 comprises 18 residues. J was trimmed by 3 bases and V by 0 bases; bases with no gene match: 10. CDR1 and CDR2 (germline): ENHRY, SYGVKD. The CDR3: CAISESFWGGQGDYEQYF. In DNA form, the CDR3 reads TGTGCCATCAGTGAGTCGTTCTGGGGGGGACAGGGGGACTACGAGCAGTACTTC.